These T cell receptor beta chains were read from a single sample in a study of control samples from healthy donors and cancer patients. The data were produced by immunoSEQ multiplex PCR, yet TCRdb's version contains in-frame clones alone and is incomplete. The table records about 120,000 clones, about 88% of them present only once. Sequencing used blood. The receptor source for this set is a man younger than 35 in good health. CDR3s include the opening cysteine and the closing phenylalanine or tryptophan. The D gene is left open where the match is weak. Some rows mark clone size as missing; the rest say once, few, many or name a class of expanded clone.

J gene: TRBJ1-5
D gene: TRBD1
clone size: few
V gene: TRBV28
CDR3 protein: CASSFVPGGPREPQHF
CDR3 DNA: TGTGCCAGCAGTTTCGTCCCAGGGGGGCCCAGGGAGCCCCAGCATTTT

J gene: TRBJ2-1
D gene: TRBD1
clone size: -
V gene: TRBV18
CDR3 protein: CASSRDRGENEQFF
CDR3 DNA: TGTGCCAGCTCAAGGGACAGGGGCGAGAATGAGCAGTTCTTC

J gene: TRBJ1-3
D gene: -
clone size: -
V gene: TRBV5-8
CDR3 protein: CAGLGAVVSGNTIYF
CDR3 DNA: TGTGCCGGACTGGGGGCGGTGGTCTCTGGAAACACCATATATTTT

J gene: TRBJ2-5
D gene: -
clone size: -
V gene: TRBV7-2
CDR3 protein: CASSSPGHLKETQYF
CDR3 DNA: TGTGCCAGCAGCTCCCCCGGACACCTGAAAGAGACCCAGTACTTC

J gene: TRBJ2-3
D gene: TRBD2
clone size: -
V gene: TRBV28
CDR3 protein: CASSLTSGSGDTQYF
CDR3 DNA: TGTGCCAGCAGTTTGACTAGCGGGAGTGGGGATACGCAGTATTTT

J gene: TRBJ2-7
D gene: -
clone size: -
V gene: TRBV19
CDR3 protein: CASSAAPGSHEQYF
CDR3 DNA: TGTGCCAGTAGTGCCGCCCCAGGGAGCCACGAGCAGTACTTC

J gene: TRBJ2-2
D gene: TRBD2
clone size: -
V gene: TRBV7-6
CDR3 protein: CASSLRGRANTGELFF
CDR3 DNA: TGTGCCAGCAGCTTAAGAGGGAGGGCGAACACCGGGGAGCTGTTTTTT

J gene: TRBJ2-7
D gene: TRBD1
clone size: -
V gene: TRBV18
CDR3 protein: CASSLGQTTYNYEQYF
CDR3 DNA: TGTGCCAGCTCACTGGGACAGACAACGTACAACTACGAGCAGTACTTC

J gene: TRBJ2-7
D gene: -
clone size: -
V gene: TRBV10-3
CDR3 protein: CAIGAGDEQYF
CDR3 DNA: TGTGCCATCGGTGCAGGGGACGAGCAGTACTTC

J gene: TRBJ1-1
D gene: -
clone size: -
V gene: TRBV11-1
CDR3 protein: CASSLAPDFLTEAFF
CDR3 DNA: TGTGCCAGCAGCTTAGCCCCGGACTTCCTCACTGAAGCTTTCTTT

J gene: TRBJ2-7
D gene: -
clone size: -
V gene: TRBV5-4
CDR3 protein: CASSLDQFYEQYF
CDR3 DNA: TGTGCCAGCAGCTTAGACCAATTTTACGAGCAGTACTTC

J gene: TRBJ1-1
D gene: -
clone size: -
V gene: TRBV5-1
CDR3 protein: CASSLATGPNTEAFF
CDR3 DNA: TGCGCCAGCAGCTTGGCTACAGGGCCGAACACTGAAGCTTTCTTT

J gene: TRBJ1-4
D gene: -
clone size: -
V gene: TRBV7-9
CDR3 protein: CASSLVQGGEKLFF
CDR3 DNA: TGTGCCAGCAGCTTAGTACAGGGAGGGGAAAAACTGTTTTTT

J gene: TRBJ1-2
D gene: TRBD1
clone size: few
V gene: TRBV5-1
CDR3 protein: CASSTQTTGGRGYTF
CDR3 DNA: TGCGCCAGCAGCACCCAAACCACAGGGGGACGAGGCTACACCTTC

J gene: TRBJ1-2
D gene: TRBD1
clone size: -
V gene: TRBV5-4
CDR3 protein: CASSPGQGGGYTF
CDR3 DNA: TGTGCCAGCAGCCCCGGACAGGGGGGGGGCTACACCTTC

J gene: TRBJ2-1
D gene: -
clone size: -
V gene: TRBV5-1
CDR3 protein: CASSLDVTYNEQFF
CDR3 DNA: TGCGCCAGCAGCTTGGACGTAACCTACAATGAGCAGTTCTTC

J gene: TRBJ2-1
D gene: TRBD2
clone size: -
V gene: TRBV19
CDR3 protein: CASISNPGLANNEQFF
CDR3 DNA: TGTGCCAGTATTTCCAATCCGGGACTAGCGAATAATGAGCAGTTCTTC

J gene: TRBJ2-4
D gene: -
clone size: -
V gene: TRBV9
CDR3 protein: CASSVNSGEEGENIQYF
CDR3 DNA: TGTGCCAGCAGCGTAAACTCGGGGGAGGAGGGGGAAAACATTCAGTACTTC

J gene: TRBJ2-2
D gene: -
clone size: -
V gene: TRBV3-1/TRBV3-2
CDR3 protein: CASIGGYTGELFF
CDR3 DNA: TGTGCCAGCATCGGCGGATACACCGGGGAGCTGTTTTTT

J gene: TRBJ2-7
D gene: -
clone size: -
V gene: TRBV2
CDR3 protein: CASSEVGGTSYEQYF
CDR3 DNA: TGTGCCAGCAGTGAGGTCGGGGGAACTTCCTACGAGCAGTACTTC

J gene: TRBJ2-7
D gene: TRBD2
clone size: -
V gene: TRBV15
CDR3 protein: CATRLAGPYEQYF
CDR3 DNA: TGTGCCACCAGACTAGCGGGGCCCTACGAGCAGTACTTC

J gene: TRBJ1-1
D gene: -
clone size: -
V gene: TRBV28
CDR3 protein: CASILGGKNTEAFF
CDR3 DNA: TGTGCCAGCATCCTGGGGGGGAAGAACACTGAAGCTTTCTTT

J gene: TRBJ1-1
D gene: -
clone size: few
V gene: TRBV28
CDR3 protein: CASSTGGLNTEAFF
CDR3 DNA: TGTGCCAGCAGTACGGGGGGCTTGAACACTGAAGCTTTCTTT

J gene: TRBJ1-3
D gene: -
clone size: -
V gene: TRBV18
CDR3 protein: CASSPLGAVSPAGNTIYF
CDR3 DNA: TGTGCCAGCTCACCATTGGGGGCCGTTAGCCCCGCCGGGAACACCATATATTTT

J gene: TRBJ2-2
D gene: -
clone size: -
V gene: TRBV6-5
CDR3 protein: CASSSPNTGELFF
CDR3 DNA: TGTGCCAGCAGTTCTCCGAACACCGGGGAGCTGTTTTTT

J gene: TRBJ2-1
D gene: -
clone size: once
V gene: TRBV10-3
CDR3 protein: CAISESEELNIHEQFF
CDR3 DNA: TGTGCCATCAGTGAGTCCGAAGAGCTCAACATCCATGAGCAGTTCTTC

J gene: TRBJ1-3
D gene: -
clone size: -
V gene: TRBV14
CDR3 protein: CASSQESFGTIYF
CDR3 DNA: TGTGCCAGCAGCCAAGAGTCGTTTGGCACCATATATTTT

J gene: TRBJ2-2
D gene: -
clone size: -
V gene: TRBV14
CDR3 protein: CASSQEVGHSNTGELFF
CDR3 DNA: TGTGCCAGCAGCCAAGAAGTGGGACACTCGAACACCGGGGAGCTGTTTTTT

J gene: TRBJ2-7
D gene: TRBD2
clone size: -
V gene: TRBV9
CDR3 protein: CASSVGRAHEQYF
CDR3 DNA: TGTGCCAGCAGCGTCGGGAGGGCCCACGAGCAGTACTTC